A selection of T cell receptor beta chains follows, all from one sample in a study of CD8 T cells in Susac syndrome. TCRdb recomputed calls from the immunoSEQ multiplex PCR reads with MiXCR, one row per CDR3 protein. The table includes under 150,000 distinct CDR3 sequences, approximately 95% detected once. Sequencing input: CD8+ T cells from PBMCs. Receptors originate from a human donor in good health. The CDR3 runs from the conserved cysteine through the conserved F or W. A D gene is named only where the DNA matches it firmly. Only some rows state a clone size, as once, few, many or a class for expanded clones.

size,J,D,V,CDR3,DNA
NA,TRBJ2-7,TRBD2,TRBV12-3/TRBV12-4,CASSSAGGPGYEQYF,TGTGCCAGCAGTTCAGCGGGAGGGCCGGGGTACGAGCAGTACTTC
NA,TRBJ1-2,NA,TRBV6-1,CASSLLGGAPGGGYTF,TGTGCCAGCAGTCTATTAGGAGGGGCGCCGGGGGGCGGCTACACCTTC
NA,TRBJ2-1,TRBD2,TRBV15,CATRPSGSLHNEQFF,TGTGCCACCAGGCCTAGCGGGAGTTTACACAATGAGCAGTTCTTC
NA,TRBJ2-2,NA,TRBV5-4,CASSSEVADGELFF,TGTGCCAGCAGCTCGGAGGTGGCGGACGGGGAGCTGTTTTTT
once,TRBJ2-7,NA,TRBV4-2,CASSQDQGHYYEQYF,TGTGCCAGCAGCCAAGATCAGGGACACTACTACGAGCAGTACTTC
NA,TRBJ2-5,NA,TRBV4-3,CASSQGSQGGEVQYF,TGCGCCAGCAGCCAGGGGAGTCAGGGGGGAGAAGTCCAGTACTTC
once,TRBJ2-7,TRBD2,TRBV4-1,CASSQLAGEYEQYF,TGCGCCAGCAGCCAACTAGCGGGAGAGTACGAGCAGTACTTC
NA,TRBJ2-1,NA,TRBV12-5,CASGLGYLGEQFF,TGTGCTAGTGGTTTGGGCTATCTCGGTGAGCAGTTCTTC
NA,TRBJ2-1,TRBD2,TRBV3-1,CASESGSYNEQFF,TGTGCCAGCGAAAGCGGGAGCTACAATGAGCAGTTCTTC
NA,TRBJ2-3,NA,TRBV27,CASSLSGGSGDTQYF,TGTGCCAGCAGTTTATCTGGTGGGAGTGGAGATACGCAGTATTTT
NA,TRBJ2-5,TRBD2,TRBV19,CASSPAGETQYF,TGTGCCAGTAGTCCAGCGGGGGAGACCCAGTACTTC
NA,TRBJ2-3,TRBD2,TRBV27,CASRWTSGSIGDTQYF,TGTGCCAGCCGTTGGACTAGCGGGAGTATAGGAGATACGCAGTATTTT
once,TRBJ2-3,NA,TRBV5-4,CASSLEFLTQYF,TGTGCCAGCAGCTTGGAATTTCTCACGCAGTATTTT
NA,TRBJ2-7,NA,TRBV27,CASSPRRGAYEQYF,TGTGCCAGCAGTCCCCGCAGGGGGGCATACGAGCAGTACTTC
NA,TRBJ1-2,NA,TRBV27,CASLGGPNYGYTF,TGTGCCAGCCTAGGGGGTCCTAACTATGGCTACACCTTC